The rows below give T cell receptor beta chains drawn from one sample of a study of blood T cell repertoires in COVID-19. The protocol was immunoSEQ multiplex PCR, while the TCRdb copy is restricted to in-frame clones and leaves out a portion. The data show 300,000 to 400,000 clones, 85% to 90% seen once. The sequencing sample was made of PBMCs or T cells enriched from blood (not recorded which). These receptors were obtained from a woman aged 18-30 years who had recovered from COVID-19. CDR3s include the opening cysteine and the closing phenylalanine or tryptophan. Fields, in order: J gene, clone size, V gene, D gene, CDR3 protein, CDR3 DNA. The D gene is left open where the match is weak. Clone size is not always given. Where it is, it says once, few, many or a class for expanded clones.

>TRBJ1-5|-|TRBV19|TRBD1
CASTPDRGRFQPQHF
TGTGCCAGTACTCCGGACAGGGGGCGGTTTCAGCCCCAGCATTTT
>TRBJ2-7|-|TRBV4-1|TRBD2
CASSPLLSGGAYEQYF
TGCGCCAGCAGCCCCCTGCTGAGCGGGGGGGCGTACGAGCAGTACTTC
>TRBJ1-2|-|TRBV9|-
CASSRPYSKGLSNGYTF
TGTGCCAGCAGCAGACCATATTCCAAGGGGTTATCAAATGGCTACACCTTC
>TRBJ2-5|-|TRBV11-2|-
CASSLRSEAETQYF
TGTGCCAGCAGCTTAAGGTCGGAGGCCGAGACCCAGTACTTC
>TRBJ2-7|-|TRBV10-3|-
CAISESRTRAYEQYF
TGTGCCATCAGTGAGTCGAGGACTCGCGCCTACGAGCAGTACTTC
>TRBJ1-4|-|TRBV5-1|TRBD1
CASSLPRVGGTGQEKLFF
TGCGCCAGCAGCTTGCCACGAGTGGGTGGGACAGGGCAGGAAAAACTGTTTTTT
>TRBJ1-2|-|TRBV5-1|TRBD1
CASSSGQGTRAEGYTF
TGCGCCAGCAGCTCGGGACAGGGGACTAGAGCAGAGGGCTACACCTTC
>TRBJ1-2|-|TRBV10-3|TRBD1
CAIRTGDYGYTF
TGTGCCATCAGGACAGGGGACTATGGCTACACCTTC
>TRBJ1-5|-|TRBV24-1|-
CATSDPGSQIQHF
TGTGCCACCAGTGATCCCGGGTCCCAGATCCAGCATTTT
>TRBJ1-4|-|TRBV19|TRBD1
CASSIGQGDEKLFF
TGTGCCAGTAGTATAGGACAGGGGGATGAAAAACTGTTTTTT
>TRBJ2-3|-|TRBV6-5|TRBD1
CASSWTGVTDTQYF
TGTGCCAGCAGCTGGACAGGTGTCACAGATACGCAGTATTTT
>TRBJ1-2|-|TRBV13|TRBD1
CASSSGQGGYGYTF
TGTGCCAGCAGCTCAGGACAGGGGGGCTATGGCTACACCTTC
>TRBJ1-2|-|TRBV30|TRBD1
CAWTGTANYGYTF
TGTGCCTGGACTGGGACAGCCAACTATGGCTACACCTTC
>TRBJ1-5|-|TRBV2|-
CAFRSRVNQPQHF
TGTGCCTTTCGGTCCAGGGTCAATCAGCCCCAGCATTTT
>TRBJ2-5|-|TRBV19|TRBD2
CASRTLAGEETQYF
TGTGCCAGTCGTACTCTTGCGGGGGAAGAGACCCAGTACTTC
>TRBJ1-6|-|TRBV7-9|TRBD1
CASSVRTGANSPLHF
TGTGCCAGCAGCGTGCGGACAGGGGCTAATTCACCCCTCCACTTT
>TRBJ1-5|-|TRBV30|-
CAWSKGGTGNQPQHF
TGTGCCTGGAGTAAAGGCGGGACGGGCAATCAGCCCCAGCATTTT
>TRBJ1-2|-|TRBV5-1|-
CASSLVGGPSGYTF
TGCGCCAGCAGCTTGGTTGGCGGCCCATCCGGCTACACCTTC
>TRBJ1-2|-|TRBV30|TRBD1
CAWDAGTGYGYTF
TGTGCCTGGGACGCCGGGACAGGGTACGGCTACACCTTC
>TRBJ2-5|-|TRBV5-1|TRBD2
CASSLRTSGETQYF
TGCGCCAGCAGCCTACGGACTAGCGGAGAGACCCAGTACTTC
>TRBJ2-3|-|TRBV19|-
CASVDGGRGTATDTQYF
TGTGCCAGTGTTGACGGGGGTCGGGGCACGGCGACAGATACGCAGTATTTT
>TRBJ1-2|once|TRBV28|TRBD1
CASSLRTGSDGYTF
TGTGCCAGCAGTTTACGGACAGGGTCAGATGGCTACACCTTC
>TRBJ2-5|-|TRBV25-1|TRBD1
CASRPVQGAETQYF
TGTGCCAGCAGGCCCGTACAGGGGGCAGAGACCCAGTACTTC
>TRBJ1-6|-|TRBV6-5|-
CASSPQGTPLHF
TGTGCCAGCAGTCCCCAGGGGACACCCCTCCACTTT
>TRBJ2-3|-|TRBV9|TRBD2
CASSVSGGTDTQYF
TGTGCCAGCAGCGTAAGCGGGGGGACAGATACGCAGTATTTT
>TRBJ2-7|-|TRBV19|-
CASSSQGQSYEQYF
TGTGCCAGTAGTTCCCAAGGACAGTCCTACGAGCAGTACTTC
>TRBJ1-1|-|TRBV7-2|-
CASRPKGGAAGSMNTEAFF
TGTGCCAGCAGACCCAAAGGGGGGGCAGCGGGGTCGATGAACACTGAAGCTTTCTTT
>TRBJ2-1|-|TRBV7-3|-
CASSLVAGSSYNEQFF
TGTGCCAGCAGCTTAGTCGCGGGGAGCTCCTACAATGAGCAGTTCTTC
>TRBJ2-1|-|TRBV28|TRBD2
CASSPLAGGQYNEQFF
TGTGCCAGCAGTCCACTAGCGGGGGGGCAGTACAATGAGCAGTTCTTC
>TRBJ2-1|-|TRBV9|TRBD2
CASSGTSRGQFF
TGTGCCAGCAGCGGGACTAGCCGCGGGCAGTTCTTC
>TRBJ1-1|once|TRBV6-5|TRBD1
CASTTPGGTEAFF
TGTGCCAGCACGACCCCAGGGGGAACTGAAGCTTTCTTT
>TRBJ2-1|-|TRBV29-1|TRBD2
CSAGGLAYNEQFF
TGCAGCGCCGGGGGACTAGCGTACAATGAGCAGTTCTTC
>TRBJ2-7|once|TRBV6-5|-
CASLGSPDYEQYF
TGTGCCAGCCTAGGCTCCCCCGACTACGAGCAGTACTTC
>TRBJ2-3|-|TRBV24-1|-
CATSDRGDTQYF
TGTGCCACCAGTGATAGGGGAGATACGCAGTATTTT
>TRBJ1-2|-|TRBV5-1|TRBD1
CASSGGTVNYGYTF
TGCGCCAGCAGCGGGGGGACAGTTAACTATGGCTACACCTTC
>TRBJ1-1|-|TRBV18|TRBD1
CASSPRNLRDRVVNTEAFF
TGTGCCAGCTCACCACGGAATTTACGAGACAGGGTGGTGAACACTGAAGCTTTCTTT
>TRBJ1-1|-|TRBV5-1|-
CASSLFVQSSDTEAFF
TGCGCCAGCAGCTTGTTTGTGCAAAGTTCGGACACTGAAGCTTTCTTT
>TRBJ2-1|-|TRBV3-1/TRBV3-2|TRBD2
CASSQTTSDNEQFF
TGTGCCAGCAGCCAAACGACTAGCGACAATGAGCAGTTCTTC
>TRBJ1-4|-|TRBV5-1|-
CASSMRVKANEKLFF
TGCGCCAGTAGCATGAGGGTGAAAGCTAATGAAAAACTGTTTTTT
>TRBJ1-1|-|TRBV19|TRBD1
CASRSRTGMNTEAFF
TGTGCCAGTAGGAGTCGGACAGGGATGAACACTGAAGCTTTCTTT